These 7 T cell receptor beta chains originate from one sample sequenced in a study of cytomegalovirus exposure and HLA in healthy donors. The PCR made use of 60 Vbeta and 13 Jbeta primers. The method was immunoSEQ multiplex PCR; TCRdb's version includes in-frame clones alone and lacks a portion of them. The sample has about 50,000 clones. The sample comprised PBMCs. All receptors derive from a woman under 30 in good health and CMV-seronegative.

The chain carries TRBV28 and TRBJ1-5; D might be TRBD1 (5 bases). Between the trimmed V and J ends, which lost 6 bases and 0 bases, there was a span of 9 bases. The germline CDR1 and CDR2 sequences are MDHEN and SYDVKM. This CDR3 is 14 amino acids long. Here the CDR3 DNA reads TGTGCCAGCAGGATGACAGATAGCAATCAGCCCCAGCATTTT. Residues: CASRMTDSNQPQHF.

The chain couples TRBV6-5 to TRBJ1-2, with 7 positions matching TRBD1. The V segment lost 6 bases and the J segment 5 bases; nucleotides outside the gene matches: 0. CDR1 and CDR2 from the germline V gene are MNHEY and SVGAGI. The CDR3 has 11 residues. The CDR3 coding sequence is TGTGCCAGCAGGACAGGGTATGGCTACACCTTC. This encodes CASRTGYGYTF.

This chain links TRBV7-9 with TRBJ2-3, with D possibly matching TRBD2 (6 bases). V dropped 2 bases and J dropped 8 bases, with 8 bases sitting between them. Germline V gene lookup returns CDR1 SEHNR and CDR2 FQNEAQ (reference sequence). This CDR3 region has 12 residues. Here the CDR3 DNA reads TGTGCCAGCAGCTTACAGGGAGGTACGCAGTATTTT. Protein sequence: CASSLQGGTQYF.

This sequence joins TRBV6-6 and TRBJ2-5; 7 nucleotides match TRBD1. The DNA end lines up better with TRBJ2-7; the J call may be wrong. Germline-derived CDR1 and CDR2 are MNHNY and SVGAGI (reference sequence). The CDR3 totals 12 residues. The CDR3 DNA reads TGTGCCAGCAGGCCAGGGGGTTACGAGCAGTACTTC. Translating it yields CASRPGGYEQYF.

The chain carries TRBV5-1 and TRBJ2-5, with 7 nucleotides matching TRBD1. Per the germline V gene, CDR1 is SGHRS and CDR2 is YFSETQ. Trimming at V came to 3 bases and at J to 5 bases, leaving 4 bases not matched to a gene. This CDR3 has 13 residues. The CDR3 DNA is TGCGCCAGCAGCTCGACAGGGCCGGAGACCCAGTACTTC. This translates into CASSSTGPETQYF.

The rearrangement joins TRBV27 to TRBJ2-4, with D possibly being TRBD2 (5 bases). CDR3 length: 15 residues. Trimming left V 10 bases short and J 0 bases short, with 16 bases between. Germline loops: CDR1 MNHEY, CDR2 SMNVEV (reference sequence). In DNA form, the CDR3 reads TGTGCCACTCCAGTGGCCGGGATAGCCAAAAACATTCAGTACTTC. Encoded protein: CATPVAGIAKNIQYF.

The chain is built from TRBV19 and TRBJ1-1; TRBD1 is a possible D gene (5 bases). With 6 bases removed from V and 2 bases from J, the gap between germline ends came to 7 bases. This CDR3 spans 12 amino acids. CDR1 and CDR2 (germline): LNHDA, SQIVND (reference sequence). The CDR3 region is CASSRTNTEAFF. The CDR3 DNA is TGTGCCAGTAGCCGGACAAACACTGAAGCTTTCTTT.